Each of the 6 T cell receptor beta chains below was sequenced from the same sample in a study of T cell repertoires in cytomegalovirus infection. Each CDR3 protein gets one entry after TCRdb re-called the reads with MiXCR. Here the sample spans around 900,000 distinct CDR3 sequences, 30% to 40% being singletons. Antigens for these TCRs are unknown. Specimen: cultured CD8+ T cells from PBMCs, collected from culture after CMV antigen stimulation. These receptors all stem from a human donor in good health (CMV status not recorded). Some clones in this sample may be carry-over from other donors' samples.

The chain combines TRBV19 with TRBJ1-2; TRBD1 matches at 8 bases. The CDR3 runs to 14 residues. V trimming: 3 bases; J trimming: 6 bases; junction bases outside the gene matches: 6. Looked up from germline, CDR1 is LNHDA and CDR2 is SQIVND (reference sequence). This chain's CDR3 is CASSIGQGADGYTF. The CDR3 DNA sequence: TGTGCCAGTAGTATCGGGCAGGGGGCCGATGGCTACACCTTC. Full variable domain (remainder filled in from reference TRBV19 and TRBJ1-2): DGGITQSPKYLFRKEGQNVTLSCEQNLNHDAMYWYRQDPGQGLRLIYYSQIVNDFQKGDIAEGYSVSREKKESFPLTVTSAQKNPTAFYLCASSIGQGADGYTFGSGTRLTVV.

This clonotype showed up just a few times. V is TRBV28 and J is TRBJ2-1; D not certain. Germline-derived CDR1 and CDR2 are MDHEN and SYDVKM. This CDR3 has 15 residues. Trimming stripped 3 bases from V and 2 bases from J, with 11 bases between. In DNA, the CDR3 is TGTGCCAGCAGTTTTGTCGAATGGGCCTACAATGAGCAGTTCTTC. This translates into CASSFVEWAYNEQFF.

The chain employs TRBV19 and TRBJ2-7, with D perhaps being TRBD1 or TRBD2 (5 bases each). CDR1 LNHDA and CDR2 SQIVND come from the germline V gene (reference sequence). This CDR3 is 15 amino acids long. Trimming shortened V by 3 bases and J by 5 bases, and 17 bases separated the two germline ends. Written as DNA, the CDR3 is TGTGCCAGTAGTATCCCCGGGACCTTGGGCCACGAGCAGTACTTC. Amino acid sequence: CASSIPGTLGHEQYF.

V gene TRBV7-1 combines with J gene TRBJ1-3; perhaps TRBD1 as D (5 bases). TRBV7-1 is known as an ORF, though its function is uncertain. Trimming left V 4 bases short and J 1 base short, with 20 bases between. The CDR3 contains 18 residues. CDR3 DNA: TGTGCCAGCAGCTATCGAAGAGACAGACCGTTTTCTGGAAACACCATATATTTT. It is translated as CASSYRRDRPFSGNTIYF.

The chain uses TRBV6-5 and TRBJ2-3; D perhaps matches TRBD1 (5 bases). CDR1 and CDR2 from the germline V gene are MNHEY and SVGAGI. The V end was cut by 7 bases, the J end by 1 base, with 21 bases between. This CDR3 has 17 residues. Here the CDR3 DNA reads TGTGCCAGCACCACCCGAAGGGGTAGTCCGGGCACAGATACGCAGTATTTT. Amino acid sequence: CASTTRRGSPGTDTQYF.

V and J are TRBV29-1 and TRBJ2-1; D is unclear. V lost 1 base, J lost 9 bases, and 7 bases lay in between. The CDR3 totals 11 residues. CDR1 is SQVTM, CDR2 ANQGSEA, per germline. The CDR3 region has the DNA TGCAGCGTTGAAGGGGTGGGTGAGCAGTTCTTC. It specifies CSVEGVGEQFF.